What follows is one T cell receptor beta chain and its context. The data were obtained in a study of shared clonotypes between healthy human individuals. Study at large: A couple of women and three men aged 18 to 49 made up the donors. Plates per donor: three CD4 naive, three CD4 memory, two CD8 naive, one CD8 memory.

The germline V and J ends were trimmed by 6 bases and 2 bases, with 8 bases remaining between them. The CDR3 has 12 residues. Per the germline V gene, CDR1 is ENHRY and CDR2 is SYGVKD. Investigators spread the genomic DNA of each subset evenly over several immunoSEQ plates. Assay: immunoSEQ multiplex PCR; the TCRdb copy retains only in-frame clones and omits some. The sample includes under 2,000,000 clones, about 95% seen only once; the top ten take 0.9% to 1.5%. Positive CCR7 selection of CD45RO-negative cells yielded the naive CD8 cells, and terminally differentiated effector memory CD45RA+ cells were excluded.

The TCR comes from a man younger than 35 in good health. The chain employs TRBV10-3 and TRBJ2-7, with D uncertain. Sequencing was carried out using naive CD8+ T cells sorted from blood. CDR3 protein: CAISPDAYEQYF. The CDR3, as DNA: TGTGCCATCAGCCCCGATGCCTACGAGCAGTACTTC.